What follows are 18 T cell receptor gamma chains derived from one specimen sequenced in a study of Vδ1+ human thymocytes. Antigens for these TCRs are unknown. Sequences come from RNA converted to cDNA by reverse transcription. CDR3 amplicons came from multiplex PCR with pooled V-gene forward and constant-region reverse primers. TCRdb re-processed the multiplex PCR reads using CATT. The repertoire has approximately 40,000 gamma-chain clones, 20% to 25% of them found once; the top ten carry about 2%. Study-wide findings and caveats: Highly polyclonal TRG and TRD repertoires with Gaussian CDR3 length distributions appeared in thymus.

Material for sequencing was Vdelta1+ gamma-delta thymocytes from the thymus. This sample's subset: FACS-sorted CD3+ TCRalphabeta- TCRVdelta1+ TCRVdelta2- thymocytes. These receptors were obtained from a girl under three years old who had congenital heart surgery.

In this sample, this clone turned up a few times. This chain links TRGV8 with TRGJ1 or TRGJ2. The germline gives CDR1 VENAVY, CDR2 YDSYNSRV. This CDR3 spans 14 amino acids. The V and J ends lost 5 bases and 2 bases, in that order; junction bases with no gene match: 9. The CDR3 DNA reads TGTGCCACCTGGGCCCCAGGGGATTATTATAAGAAACTCTTT. It translates to CATWAPGDYYKKLF.

In its sample, this clone ranks as medium-sized. In the same sample, other DNA sequences code for this CDR3. The chain links TRGV3 to TRGJ1 or TRGJ2. The CDR3 is 13 amino acids. Germline CDR1 VTNTFY, CDR2 YDVSTARD (reference sequence). J gave up 5 bases and V 0 bases, and 4 bases lay outside the gene matches. In DNA, the CDR3 is TGTGCCACCTGGGACAGGCTTGATTATAAGAAACTCTTT. Amino acid sequence: CATWDRLDYKKLF.

This clone showed up just a few times. The V gene is TRGV9, the J gene TRGJP1. Germline loops: CDR1 GITISATS, CDR2 ISYDGTV (reference sequence). Trimming at V came to 0 bases and at J to 12 bases, leaving 7 bases not matched to a gene. This CDR3 spans 13 amino acids. In nucleotides, the CDR3 is TGTGCCTTGTGGGAGGTGCGAGATAGGTTCAAGATATTT. It is translated as CALWEVRDRFKIF.

This clone was counted between two and nine times. The chain couples TRGV2 to TRGJ1 or TRGJ2. Germline values: CDR1 EGSNGY, CDR2 YDSYNSKV. V shed 4 bases and J 6 bases; nucleotides not matched to a gene: 9. This CDR3 contains 13 residues. This chain's CDR3 is CATWDRRAYKKLF. DNA of the CDR3: TGTGCCACCTGGGATAGGCGAGCTTATAAGAAACTCTTT.

This clone was observed a few times. The chain joins TRGV9 to TRGJ1 or TRGJ2. V was clipped by 0 bases and J by 12 bases; unmatched bases: 8. Germline CDR1 reads GITISATS; CDR2 reads ISYDGTV (reference sequence). The CDR3 spans 12 residues. DNA for the CDR3: TGTGCCTTGTGGGAGGTGCGTGGTAGGAAACTCTTT. Translation gives CALWEVRGRKLF.

This clone was detected only a few times. The genes are TRGV8 and TRGJ1 or TRGJ2. The CDR3 runs 10 residues. Per germline, CDR1 VENAVY and CDR2 YDSYNSRV. V shed 9 bases and J 16 bases; nucleotides not matched to a gene: 15. CDR3 sequence reads: CATPVGRGLF. CDR3 nucleotide sequence: TGTGCCACCCCAGTTGGAAGAGGGCTCTTT.

The chain is built from TRGV4 and TRGJ1 or TRGJ2. The V segment lost 5 bases and the J segment 8 bases; nucleotides outside the gene matches: 9. This CDR3 has 12 amino acids. Per the germline V gene, CDR1 is EGSTGY and CDR2 is YDSYTSSV. CDR3: CATWAGTHKKLF. In DNA, the CDR3 is TGTGCCACCTGGGCGGGGACCCATAAGAAACTCTTT.

This clone is termed medium-sized. V is TRGV4 and J is TRGJ1 or TRGJ2. J was trimmed by 1 base and V by 5 bases; bases with no gene match: 2. Germline lookup yields CDR1 EGSTGY and CDR2 YDSYTSSV. This CDR3 is built from 12 residues. The CDR3 sequence: CATWANYYKKLF. The DNA for the CDR3 is TGTGCCACCTGGGCCAATTATTATAAGAAACTCTTT.

The chain combines TRGV2 with TRGJ1 or TRGJ2. Germline V gene lookup returns CDR1 EGSNGY and CDR2 YDSYNSKV. V lost 6 bases and J lost 6; bases outside the gene matches: 8. The CDR3 has 12 amino acids. CDR3 protein: CATWLKGYKKLF. The CDR3 region has the DNA TGTGCCACCTGGTTAAAGGGTTATAAGAAACTCTTT.

As concerns this clone: The sample contains more than one DNA sequence encoding this CDR3. The J gene is TRGJ1 or TRGJ2, the V gene TRGV9. The CDR3 totals 14 residues. The V segment lost 0 bases and the J segment 0 bases; nucleotides outside the gene matches: 2. Looked up from germline, CDR1 is GITISATS and CDR2 is ISYDGTV (reference sequence). The CDR3 loop is CALWEVGNYYKKLF. Written as DNA, the CDR3 is TGTGCCTTGTGGGAGGTGGGGAATTATTATAAGAAACTCTTT.

In its sample, this clone was seen a few times. The chain combines TRGV9 with TRGJ1 or TRGJ2. After removal of 3 bases from V and 10 bases from J, the junction contained 3 bases not matched to a gene. CDR1 GITISATS and CDR2 ISYDGTV come from the germline V gene (reference sequence). The length of the CDR3 is 10 residues. The CDR3 here is CALWELKKLF. As DNA, the CDR3 is TGTGCCTTGTGGGAGTTAAAGAAACTCTTT.

The chain employs TRGV9 and TRGJP2. The ends lost 2 bases at V and 2 bases at J; junction bases unmatched: 8. CDR3 length: 16 amino acids. Per germline, CDR1 GITISATS and CDR2 ISYDGTV (reference sequence). The DNA for the CDR3 is TGTGCCTTGTGGGAGGACAACTCGAGTAGTGATTGGATCAAGACGTTT. It is translated as CALWEDNSSSDWIKTF.

As to this clone: The sample has other DNA sequences that encode this CDR3 too. The chain combines TRGV4 with TRGJ1 or TRGJ2. J gave up 2 bases and V 0 bases, and 4 bases lay outside the gene matches. The CDR3 consists of 14 residues. CDR1 is EGSTGY and CDR2 is YDSYTSSV in the germline V gene. CDR3 nucleotide sequence: TGTGCCACCTGGGATGGGAGGGATTATTATAAGAAACTCTTT. Its protein product is CATWDGRDYYKKLF.

In the case of this clone: This sample also contains other DNA sequences that code for the same CDR3. The chain carries TRGV3 and TRGJ1 or TRGJ2. Losses at the gene ends were 0 bases for V and 7 bases for J; bases not matched to a gene: 6. Germline V gene data show CDR1 as VTNTFY and CDR2 as YDVSTARD (reference sequence). The CDR3 totals 13 residues. DNA for the CDR3: TGTGCCACCTGGGACAGGCTTGGATATAAGAAACTCTTT. Amino acid sequence: CATWDRLGYKKLF.

This clone showed up just a few times. This same CDR3 is encoded by further DNA sequences in the sample. The chain recombines TRGV9 with TRGJ1 or TRGJ2. V dropped 2 bases and J dropped 4; count of bases not matched to a gene: 5. The CDR3 spans 13 residues. Germline CDR1 GITISATS, CDR2 ISYDGTV (reference sequence). CDR3 DNA: TGTGCCTTGTGGGAGGGCGGGTATTATAAGAAACTCTTT. Its translation is CALWEGGYYKKLF.

This clone has just a few counts. The genes are TRGV9 and TRGJ1 or TRGJ2. CDR1 GITISATS and CDR2 ISYDGTV come from the germline V gene (reference sequence). Unmatched junction bases numbered 12, after V lost 2 bases and J lost 11 bases. The CDR3 is made up of 13 amino acids. Here the CDR3 DNA reads TGTGCCTTGTGGGAGGCCCGCCCCATAGAGAAACTCTTT. This translates into CALWEARPIEKLF.

The chain uses TRGV3 and TRGJ1 or TRGJ2. The CDR3 has 12 residues. The junction had 11 bases not matched to a gene; V was cut back by 3 bases and J by 12 bases. In germline, CDR1 is VTNTFY, CDR2 YDVSTARD (reference sequence). This CDR3 reads CATWDGIRRKLF. The CDR3, as DNA: TGTGCCACCTGGGACGGCATCCGGAGGAAACTCTTT.

Only a few counts were recorded for this clone. The identical CDR3 is also encoded by other nucleotide sequences in the sample. The J gene is TRGJP2, the V gene TRGV2. The CDR3 is made up of 16 amino acids. CDR1 EGSNGY and CDR2 YDSYNSKV come from the germline V gene. The V segment lost 0 bases and the J segment 3 bases; nucleotides outside the gene matches: 7. CDR3 loop: CATWDGPLGSDWIKTF. The CDR3 DNA follows: TGTGCCACCTGGGACGGGCCTTTGGGTAGTGATTGGATCAAGACGTTT.